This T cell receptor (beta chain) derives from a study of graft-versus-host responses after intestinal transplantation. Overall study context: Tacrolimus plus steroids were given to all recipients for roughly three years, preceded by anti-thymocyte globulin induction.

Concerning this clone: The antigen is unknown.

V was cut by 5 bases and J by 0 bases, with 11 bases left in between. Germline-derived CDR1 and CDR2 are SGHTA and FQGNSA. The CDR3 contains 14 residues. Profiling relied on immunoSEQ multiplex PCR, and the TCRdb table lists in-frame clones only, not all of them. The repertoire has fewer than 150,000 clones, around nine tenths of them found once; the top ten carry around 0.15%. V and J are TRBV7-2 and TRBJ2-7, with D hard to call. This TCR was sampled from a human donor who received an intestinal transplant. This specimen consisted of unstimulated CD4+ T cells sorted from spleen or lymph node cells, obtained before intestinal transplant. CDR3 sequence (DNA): TGTGCCAGCAGCCCCTCAAGATACTCCTACGAGCAGTACTTC. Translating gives CASSPSRYSYEQYF. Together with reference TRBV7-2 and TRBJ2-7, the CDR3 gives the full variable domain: GAGVSQSPSNKVTEKGKDVELRCDPISGHTALYWYRQSLGQGLEFLIYFQGNSAPDKSGLPSDRFSAERTGGSVSTLTIQRTQQEDSAVYLCASSPSRYSYEQYFGPGTRLTVT.